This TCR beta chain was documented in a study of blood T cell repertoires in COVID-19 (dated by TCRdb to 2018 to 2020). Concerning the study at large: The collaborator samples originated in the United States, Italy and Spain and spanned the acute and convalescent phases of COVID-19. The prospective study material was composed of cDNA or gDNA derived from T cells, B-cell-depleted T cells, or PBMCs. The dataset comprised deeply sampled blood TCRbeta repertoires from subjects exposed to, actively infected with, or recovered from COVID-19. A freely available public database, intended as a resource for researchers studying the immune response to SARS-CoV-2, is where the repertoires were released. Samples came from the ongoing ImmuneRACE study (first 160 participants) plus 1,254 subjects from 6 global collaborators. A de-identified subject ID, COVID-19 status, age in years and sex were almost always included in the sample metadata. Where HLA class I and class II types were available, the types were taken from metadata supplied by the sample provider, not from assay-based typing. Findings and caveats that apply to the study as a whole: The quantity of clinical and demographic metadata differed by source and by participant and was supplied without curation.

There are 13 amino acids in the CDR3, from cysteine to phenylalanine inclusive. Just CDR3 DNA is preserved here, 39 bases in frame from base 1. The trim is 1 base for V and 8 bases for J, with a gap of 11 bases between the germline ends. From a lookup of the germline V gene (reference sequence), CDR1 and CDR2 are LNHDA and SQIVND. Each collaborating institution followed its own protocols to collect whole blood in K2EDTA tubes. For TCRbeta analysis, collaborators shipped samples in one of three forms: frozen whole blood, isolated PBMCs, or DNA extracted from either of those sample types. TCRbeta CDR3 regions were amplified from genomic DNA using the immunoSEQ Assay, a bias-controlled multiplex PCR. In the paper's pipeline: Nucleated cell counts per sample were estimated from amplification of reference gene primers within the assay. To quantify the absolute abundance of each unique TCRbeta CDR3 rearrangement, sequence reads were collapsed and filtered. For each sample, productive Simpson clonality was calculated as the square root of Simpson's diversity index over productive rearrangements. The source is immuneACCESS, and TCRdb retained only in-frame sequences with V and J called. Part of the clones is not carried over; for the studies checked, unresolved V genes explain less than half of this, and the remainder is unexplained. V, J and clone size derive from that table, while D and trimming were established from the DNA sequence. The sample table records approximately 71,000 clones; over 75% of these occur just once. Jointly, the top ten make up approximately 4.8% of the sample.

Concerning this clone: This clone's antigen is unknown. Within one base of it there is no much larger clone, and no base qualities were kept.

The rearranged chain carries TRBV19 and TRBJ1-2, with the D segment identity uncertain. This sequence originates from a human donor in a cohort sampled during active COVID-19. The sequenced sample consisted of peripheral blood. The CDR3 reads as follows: CASSIAYRFGYTF. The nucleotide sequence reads TGTGCCAGTAGTATAGCTTACAGATTCGGCTACACCTTC.